The next 21 T cell receptor beta chains were all read from a single sample in a study of shared clonotypes between healthy human individuals. The data were produced by immunoSEQ multiplex PCR, yet TCRdb's version contains in-frame clones alone and is incomplete. The sample has some 660,000 clones, around 78% seen once. Sample: memory CD4+ T cells sorted from blood. Subset given: CD45RA-negative fraction. The receptors shown here come from a woman aged 25-40 years in good health.

This chain joins TRBV6-4 and TRBJ2-2; 12 nucleotides agree with TRBD2. The CDR3 consists of 15 residues. Germline values: CDR1 MRHNA, CDR2 SNTAGT. V lost 4 bases and J lost 3; bases outside the gene matches: 0. As DNA, the CDR3 is TGTGCCAGCAGTGGACTAGCGGGAGACACCGGGGAGCTGTTTTTT. This encodes CASSGLAGDTGELFF.

Worth noting for this clone: Additional DNA sequences in this sample encode the identical CDR3. The chain recombines TRBV11-2 with TRBJ2-6; D not resolved. The CDR3 spans 16 residues. Deletions cut 0 bases from V and 0 bases from J, with 6 bases between. The germline CDR1 and CDR2 sequences are SGHAT and FQNNGV. The CDR3 loop reads CASSLEGSSGANVLTF. The CDR3 region has the DNA TGTGCCAGCAGCTTAGAGGGCAGCTCTGGGGCCAACGTCCTGACTTTC.

The genes are TRBV7-8 and TRBJ2-3; D is unresolved. Trimming pared 4 bases from V and 1 base from J, leaving 12 bases between. The CDR3 has 15 residues. Germline CDR1 is SGHVS and CDR2 is FQNEAQ. DNA for the CDR3: TGTGCCAGCAGCTCCGGCAGACTGCGCACAGATACGCAGTATTTT. Protein product: CASSSGRLRTDTQYF.

This chain joins TRBV11-2 and TRBJ2-7, with 10 bases lining up with TRBD2. V lost 5 bases, J lost 0 bases, and 4 bases stayed unmatched. The V gene's germline CDR1 is SGHAT and CDR2 FQNNGV. The CDR3 length is 15 residues. CDR3 in amino acids: CASSPRTSGSYEQYF. In DNA form, the CDR3 reads TGTGCCAGCAGCCCTAGGACTAGCGGCTCCTACGAGCAGTACTTC.

This CDR3 reads CASSPRIGGAINYEQYF. The CDR3 nucleotides read TGTGCCAGCAGCCCCCGGATTGGCGGAGCTATTAATTACGAGCAGTACTTC. This rearrangement joins TRBV11-2 to TRBJ2-7; D call uncertain. Germline CDR1 SGHAT, CDR2 FQNNGV. The V end lost 5 bases, the J end lost 4 bases, and 24 bases lay between the germline ends. This CDR3 has 17 residues.

This chain uses TRBV28 with TRBJ1-2; 9 bases are shared with TRBD1. V lost 7 bases, J lost 4 bases, and 13 bases stayed unmatched. Germline V gene sequence: CDR1 MDHEN, CDR2 SYDVKM. This CDR3 is built from 16 residues. The CDR3, as DNA: TGTGCCAGCACCCAACACGGGAGGGGACAGGGCTATGGCTACACCTTC. It codes for CASTQHGRGQGYGYTF.

V gene TRBV10-1 combines with J gene TRBJ2-3, with D unclear. The germline V gene encodes CDR1 WNHNN and CDR2 SYGVQD (reference sequence). Between the trimmed V and J ends, which lost 0 bases and 4 bases, there was a span of 5 bases. The CDR3 is 13 residues long. CDR3 DNA: TGCGCCAGCAGTGAGTCGAAATCAGATACGCAGTATTTT. This translates into CASSESKSDTQYF.

The chain employs TRBV7-9 and TRBJ2-5; 10 bases align to TRBD1. CDR1 and CDR2 (germline): SEHNR, FQNEAQ (reference sequence). The CDR3 is 16 amino acids. The trim removed 5 bases at V and 4 bases at J, leaving 10 bases unmatched. The CDR3 DNA is TGTGCCAGCAGCCCTAGAGGGACAGGGGTATCAGAGACCCAGTACTTC. This encodes CASSPRGTGVSETQYF.

The chain uses TRBV5-4 and TRBJ1-5, with TRBD1 as a possible D gene (6 bases). CDR3 size: 13 residues. V was shortened by 2 bases and J by 6 bases, with 9 bases between the two germline ends. Per germline, CDR1 SGHNT and CDR2 YYREEE (reference sequence). This CDR3 is CASSFGGRQPQHF. CDR3 sequence (DNA): TGTGCCAGCAGCTTCGGGGGGCGTCAGCCCCAGCATTTT.

The chain carries TRBV19 and TRBJ1-2, with TRBD1 as a possible D gene (5 bases). Germline values: CDR1 LNHDA, CDR2 SQIVND (reference sequence). With 3 bases removed from V and 7 bases from J, the gap between germline ends came to 9 bases. CDR3 length equals 12 residues. DNA for the CDR3: TGTGCCAGTAGTATTCCCCAGGGTGGCTACACCTTC. Protein product: CASSIPQGGYTF. The complete variable domain, with remaining parts taken from reference TRBV19 and TRBJ1-2, reads DGGITQSPKYLFRKEGQNVTLSCEQNLNHDAMYWYRQDPGQGLRLIYYSQIVNDFQKGDIAEGYSVSREKKESFPLTVTSAQKNPTAFYLCASSIPQGGYTFGSGTRLTVV.

This chain connects TRBV29-1 to TRBJ2-3; 16 positions agree with TRBD2. The CDR3 contains 14 residues. The V gene's germline CDR1 is SQVTM and CDR2 ANQGSEA. The V segment lost 5 bases and the J segment 6 bases; nucleotides outside the gene matches: 2. The CDR3 loop reads CSVSGLAGGDTQYF. Here the CDR3 DNA reads TGCAGCGTTTCGGGACTAGCGGGAGGGGATACGCAGTATTTT.

There are a few counts of this clone. The chain links TRBV10-2 to TRBJ2-3; no firm D call. Germline lookup yields CDR1 WSHSY and CDR2 SAAADI. This CDR3 has 15 amino acids. Trimming cost V 6 bases and J 0 bases, with 13 bases left between them. The CDR3 spells CASRGDSTSTDTQYF. The CDR3 DNA reads TGCGCCAGCAGAGGAGATAGCACTAGCACAGATACGCAGTATTTT.

In this sample, this clone turned up once. The chain joins TRBV25-1 to TRBJ2-7, with TRBD2 identical over 8 bases. The V gene end was trimmed by 6 bases and the J gene end by 0 bases; junction bases not matched to a gene: 7. Germline assignment: CDR1 MGHDK and CDR2 SYGVNS. The CDR3 consists of 15 residues. CDR3 nucleotides: TGTGCCAGCAGATCATCTAGCGGGCGCTCCTACGAGCAGTACTTC. Its protein product is CASRSSSGRSYEQYF.

The chain is built from TRBV5-4 and TRBJ2-7; TRBD1 matches at 9 bases. The germline V gene encodes CDR1 SGHNT and CDR2 YYREEE (reference sequence). Trimming removed 4 bases from V and 4 bases from J; junction bases left unmatched: 9. This CDR3 has 15 residues. For the CDR3, the DNA is TGTGCCAGCAGCGGCGTCCGGGACAGGGCGTACGAGCAGTACTTC. It yields the protein CASSGVRDRAYEQYF.

There are many counts of this clone. The chain has TRBV25-1 and TRBJ2-7; 8 nucleotides match TRBD1. The J segment lost 4 bases and the V segment lost 1 base, leaving 6 bases of the junction unmatched. CDR1 and CDR2 from the germline V gene are MGHDK and SYGVNS. CDR3 length: 15 residues. CDR3 DNA sequence: TGTGCCAGCAGTGAATTGGACAGGGAGACGTACGAGCAGTACTTC. Protein: CASSELDRETYEQYF.

This clone was counted only a few times. CDR3 DNA sequence: TGTGCCAGCAGTGACGCGGCGGCGACCGGGGAGCTGTTTTTT. This translates into CASSDAAATGELFF. The V call is TRBV25-1, the J call TRBJ2-2, with no clear D. Germline V gives CDR1 MGHDK, CDR2 SYGVNS. Trimming shortened V by 3 bases and J by 5 bases, and 10 bases separated the two germline ends. The length of the CDR3 is 14 residues.

In this sample, this clone turned up a few times. V usage is TRBV30 and J usage is TRBJ2-7; D is unresolved. Germline V gene lookup returns CDR1 GTSNPN and CDR2 SVGIG (reference sequence). V lost 0 bases and J 3 bases, leaving 12 bases between the germline ends. This CDR3 has 14 residues. The CDR3 DNA reads as TGTGCCTGGAGTGTACTGGAGACAAGCTACGAGCAGTACTTC. As protein: CAWSVLETSYEQYF.

The V call is TRBV5-4, the J call TRBJ1-2; 11 nucleotides align to TRBD1. The germline V gene encodes CDR1 SGHNT and CDR2 YYREEE (reference sequence). This CDR3 has 14 residues. V gave up 2 bases and J gave up 8 bases; unmatched junction bases: 5. The chain's CDR3 is CASSFGTGGDGYTF. The CDR3 DNA is TGTGCCAGCAGCTTTGGGACAGGGGGTGACGGCTACACCTTC.

On this clone itself: In the same sample, other DNA sequences code for this CDR3. The chain is built from TRBV9 and TRBJ2-2; 12 bases agree with TRBD2. The V segment lost 2 bases and the J segment 1 base; nucleotides outside the gene matches: 0. CDR3 size: 16 residues. Germline values: CDR1 SGDLS, CDR2 YYNGEE. CDR3 DNA: TGTGCCAGCAGCGTGACTAGCGGGAGGAACACCGGGGAGCTGTTTTTT. It specifies CASSVTSGRNTGELFF.

The J gene is TRBJ1-3, the V gene TRBV21-1; TRBD1 reflects the table's D call only, with no check against the DNA. TRBV21-1 is a known pseudogene. CDR3 length: 15 residues. CDR3 region: CASSKDSFSGNTIYF. DNA for the CDR3: TGTGCCAGCAGCAAGGACAGCTTCTCTGGAAACACCATATATTTT.

The rearrangement joins TRBV27 to TRBJ2-7, with 10 bases that match TRBD1. The CDR3 runs to 16 residues. V dropped 5 bases and J dropped 4; count of bases not matched to a gene: 11. Germline V gene lookup returns CDR1 MNHEY and CDR2 SMNVEV (reference sequence). The CDR3 nucleotides read TGTGCCAGCAGTGGGACAGGGGAAAAACGTTTGTACGAGCAGTACTTC. Translating it yields CASSGTGEKRLYEQYF.